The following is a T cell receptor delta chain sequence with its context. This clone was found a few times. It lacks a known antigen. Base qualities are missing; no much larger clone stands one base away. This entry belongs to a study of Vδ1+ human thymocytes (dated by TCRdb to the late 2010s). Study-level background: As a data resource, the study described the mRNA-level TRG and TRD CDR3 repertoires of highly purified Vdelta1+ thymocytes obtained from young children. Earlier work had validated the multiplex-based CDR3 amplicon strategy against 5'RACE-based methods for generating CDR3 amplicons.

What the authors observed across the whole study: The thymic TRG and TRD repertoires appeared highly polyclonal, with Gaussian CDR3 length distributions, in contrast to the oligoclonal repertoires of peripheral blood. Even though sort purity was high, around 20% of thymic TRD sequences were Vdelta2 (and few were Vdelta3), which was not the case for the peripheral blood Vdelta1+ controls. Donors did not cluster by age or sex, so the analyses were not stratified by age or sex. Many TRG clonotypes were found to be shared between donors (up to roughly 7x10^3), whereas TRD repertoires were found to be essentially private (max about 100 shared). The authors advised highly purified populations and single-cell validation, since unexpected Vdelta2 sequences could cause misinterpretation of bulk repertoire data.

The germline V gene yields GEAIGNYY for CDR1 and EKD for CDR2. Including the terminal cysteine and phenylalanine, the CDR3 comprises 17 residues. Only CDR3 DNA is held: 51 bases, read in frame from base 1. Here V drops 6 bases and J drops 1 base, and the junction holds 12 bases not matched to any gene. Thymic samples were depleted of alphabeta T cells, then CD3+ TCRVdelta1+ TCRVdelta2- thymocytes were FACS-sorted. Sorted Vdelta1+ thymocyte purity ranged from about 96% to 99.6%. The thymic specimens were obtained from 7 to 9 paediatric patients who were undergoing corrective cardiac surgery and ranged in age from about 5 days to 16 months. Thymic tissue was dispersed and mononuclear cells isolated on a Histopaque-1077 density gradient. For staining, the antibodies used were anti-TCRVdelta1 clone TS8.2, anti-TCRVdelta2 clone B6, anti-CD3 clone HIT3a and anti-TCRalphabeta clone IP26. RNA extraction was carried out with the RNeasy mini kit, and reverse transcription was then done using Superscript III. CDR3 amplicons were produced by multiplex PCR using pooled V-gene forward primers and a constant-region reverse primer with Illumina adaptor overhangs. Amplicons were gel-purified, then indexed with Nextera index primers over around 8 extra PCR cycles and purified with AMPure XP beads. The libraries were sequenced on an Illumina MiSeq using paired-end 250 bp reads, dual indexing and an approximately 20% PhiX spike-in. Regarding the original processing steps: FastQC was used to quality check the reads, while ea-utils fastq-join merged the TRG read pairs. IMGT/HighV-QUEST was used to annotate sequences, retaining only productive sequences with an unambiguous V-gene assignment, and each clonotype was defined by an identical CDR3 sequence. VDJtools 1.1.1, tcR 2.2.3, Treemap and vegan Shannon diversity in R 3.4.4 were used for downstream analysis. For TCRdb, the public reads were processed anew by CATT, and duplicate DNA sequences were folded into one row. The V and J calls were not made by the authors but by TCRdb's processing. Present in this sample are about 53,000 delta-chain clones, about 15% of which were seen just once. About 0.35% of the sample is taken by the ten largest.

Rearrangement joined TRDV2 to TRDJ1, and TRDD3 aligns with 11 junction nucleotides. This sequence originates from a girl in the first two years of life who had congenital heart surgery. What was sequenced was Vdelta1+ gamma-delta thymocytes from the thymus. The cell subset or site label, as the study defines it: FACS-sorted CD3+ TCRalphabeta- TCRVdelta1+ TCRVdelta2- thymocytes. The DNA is TGTGCCTGTTTGATACTGGGGGATAGAAGGGGCACCGATAAACTCATCTTT. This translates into CACLILGDRRGTDKLIF.